These 19 T cell receptor beta chains were sequenced from one sample in a study of cytomegalovirus exposure and HLA in healthy donors. Researchers ran the PCR with 60 Vbeta and 13 Jbeta primers. Produced via immunoSEQ multiplex PCR; TCRdb's table is partial and in-frame only. This table holds fewer than 150,000 clones, around 85% found once. Sequencing input: PBMCs. Source of these receptors: a female donor in good health and CMV-seronegative.

In this sample, this clone turned up a few times. This chain uses TRBV7-9 with TRBJ2-3; D is ambiguous. Trimming took 4 bases from V and 3 from J, leaving 2 bases between them. This CDR3 is 11 amino acids long. Germline loops: CDR1 SEHNR, CDR2 FQNEAQ (reference sequence). The CDR3 region is CASSSTDTQYF. The CDR3 bases are TGTGCCAGCAGCTCAACAGATACGCAGTATTTT.

This sequence joins TRBV11-2 and TRBJ1-5; D might be TRBD1 (5 bases). The CDR3 is 14 amino acids. Trimming left V 6 bases short and J 5 bases short, with 14 bases between. Germline V gives CDR1 SGHAT, CDR2 FQNNGV. The CDR3 spells CASSLTGGDQPQHF. The DNA for the CDR3 is TGTGCCAGCAGTCTTACCGGGGGAGATCAGCCCCAGCATTTT.

The chain couples TRBV4-2 to TRBJ2-7; TRBD2 agrees at 8 bases. Germline V CDR1 and CDR2: LGHNA, YNFKEQ. This CDR3 is 16 amino acids long. Trimming cost V 4 bases and J 3 bases; bases outside gene matches: 11. The CDR3 spells CASSRIERERVYEQYF. In nucleotides, the CDR3 is TGTGCCAGCAGCCGAATAGAGCGGGAGAGAGTCTACGAGCAGTACTTC.

The chain is built from TRBV4-1 and TRBJ1-2; TRBD1 is a possible D gene (6 bases). The germline V and J ends were trimmed by 1 base and 3 bases, with 15 bases remaining between them. The CDR3 has 16 residues. The germline V gene has CDR1 MGHRA and CDR2 YSYEKL. As DNA, the CDR3 is TGCGCCAGCAGCCAAGCGAGGACTGGGGGCGACTATGGCTACACCTTC. As protein: CASSQARTGGDYGYTF.

This chain joins TRBV5-6 and TRBJ1-3; TRBD1 matches at 8 bases. Germline CDR1 reads SGHDT; CDR2 reads YYEEEE. The CDR3 is made up of 16 amino acids. V was pared by 4 bases and J by 4 bases, with 10 bases of the junction left unmatched. CDR3 coding DNA: TGTGCCAGCAGCCGGATCGACAGGGGCAGAGGAAACACCATATATTTT. This encodes CASSRIDRGRGNTIYF. Drawing the rest from reference TRBV5-6 and TRBJ1-3, the complete variable domain is DAGVTQSPTHLIKTRGQQVTLRCSPKSGHDTVSWYQQALGQGPQFIFQYYEEEERQRGNFPDRFSGHQFPNYSSELNVNALLLGDSALYLCASSRIDRGRGNTIYFGEGSWLTVV.

The rearrangement links TRBV10-1 to TRBJ1-2; TRBD1 aligns across 7 bases. The germline CDR1 and CDR2 sequences are WNHNN and SYGVQD (reference sequence). Trimming at V came to 6 bases and at J to 5 bases, leaving 6 bases not matched to a gene. CDR3 length: 13 residues. In DNA form, the CDR3 reads TGCGCCAGCAGCCTCGGGACAGATTATGGCTACACCTTC. Amino acid sequence: CASSLGTDYGYTF.

This chain joins TRBV4-1 and TRBJ1-2; 8 nucleotides match TRBD1. This CDR3 is built from 16 residues. In germline, CDR1 is MGHRA, CDR2 YSYEKL. The ends lost 0 bases at V and 0 bases at J; junction bases unmatched: 3. The CDR3 nucleotides read TGCGCCAGCAGCCAAGATGGGACAGGATCTAACTATGGCTACACCTTC. It is translated as CASSQDGTGSNYGYTF.

The V call is TRBV28, the J call TRBJ2-1; perhaps TRBD1 as D (6 bases). The CDR3 consists of 15 residues. V shed 2 bases and J shed 5 bases, with 13 bases lying between them. Germline CDR1 and CDR2: MDHEN and SYDVKM. The CDR3 here is CASSLGGQRHNEQFF. The CDR3, as DNA: TGTGCCAGCAGTTTAGGAGGACAGAGGCACAATGAGCAGTTCTTC. The full variable domain, with the rest looked up from reference TRBV28 and TRBJ2-1, is DVKVTQSSRYLVKRTGEKVFLECVQDMDHENMFWYRQDPGLGLRLIYFSYDVKMKEKGDIPEGYSVSREKKERFSLILESASTNQTSMYLCASSLGGQRHNEQFFGPGTRLTVL.

The table lists this clone with a few counts. The V gene is TRBV6-6, the J gene TRBJ2-7; D unclear. This CDR3 contains 13 residues. Germline loops: CDR1 MNHNY, CDR2 SVGAGI (reference sequence). Trimming left V 4 bases short and J 3 bases short, with 10 bases between. CDR3 loop: CASSWAGFYEQYF. CDR3 nucleotides: TGTGCCAGCAGTTGGGCCGGATTCTACGAGCAGTACTTC.

This clone was detected only a few times. The rearrangement uses TRBV5-4 and TRBJ2-4; 7 bases agree with TRBD1. Unmatched junction bases numbered 7, after V lost 2 bases and J lost 5 bases. The CDR3 loop spans 15 amino acids. Germline CDR1 reads SGHNT; CDR2 reads YYREEE (reference sequence). The CDR3 coding sequence is TGTGCCAGCAGCTTTGAAAGGACAGGACAAAACATTCAGTACTTC. It encodes CASSFERTGQNIQYF.

The chain uses TRBV28 and TRBJ1-2, with D perhaps TRBD1 (6 bases). In germline, CDR1 is MDHEN, CDR2 SYDVKM. V was clipped by 6 bases and J by 2 bases, with 22 bases between them. This CDR3 spans 17 amino acids. The CDR3 region has the DNA TGTGCCAGCAGGCCGCAGCCGCACTTGGACAGAAACTATGGCTACACCTTC. It yields the protein CASRPQPHLDRNYGYTF.

This chain links TRBV29-1 with TRBJ2-1, with TRBD2 identical over 12 bases. The CDR3 loop spans 15 amino acids. V lost 7 bases to trimming and J lost 1 base; unmatched junction nucleotides: 5. Germline V gene lookup returns CDR1 SQVTM and CDR2 ANQGSEA. As DNA, the CDR3 is TGCAGCGCTCCGGGGACTAGCGGGTCCTACAATGAGCAGTTCTTC. Translating gives CSAPGTSGSYNEQFF.

The chain employs TRBV5-8 and TRBJ2-5; 10 bases line up with TRBD2. The trim removed 2 bases at V and 3 bases at J, leaving 4 bases unmatched. The germline CDR1 and CDR2 sequences are SGHTS and YDEGEE. This CDR3 spans 15 amino acids. CDR3 sequence reads: CASSFQLAGKETQYF. DNA for the CDR3: TGTGCCAGCAGCTTCCAACTAGCGGGAAAAGAGACCCAGTACTTC.

This chain connects TRBV30 to TRBJ2-1, with D possibly matching TRBD2 (6 bases). With 4 bases removed from V and 2 bases from J, the gap between germline ends came to 9 bases. The CDR3 extends over 13 amino acids. The V gene's germline CDR1 is GTSNPN and CDR2 SVGIG (reference sequence). The CDR3 region is CAWMEGPYNEQFF. The CDR3 DNA follows: TGTGCCTGGATGGAGGGCCCCTACAATGAGCAGTTCTTC.

This sequence joins TRBV5-1 and TRBJ1-2; 7 nucleotides agree with TRBD1. From germline, CDR1 is SGHRS and CDR2 YFSETQ. Trimming removed 4 bases from V and 0 bases from J; junction bases left unmatched: 9. The CDR3 is 16 residues long. The CDR3 loop is CASSENPGTANYGYTF. As DNA, the CDR3 is TGCGCCAGCAGCGAAAATCCTGGGACAGCTAACTATGGCTACACCTTC.

V is TRBV18 and J is TRBJ2-2; D might be TRBD1 (7 bases). This CDR3 has 17 residues. V shed 1 base and J shed 4 bases, with 16 bases lying between them. The V gene's germline CDR1 is KGHSH and CDR2 LQKENI. The CDR3 region is CASSPRSRDSTTGELFF. The CDR3 DNA sequence: TGTGCCAGCTCACCACGGTCGCGGGACAGTACCACCGGGGAGCTGTTTTTT.

The V call is TRBV6-1, the J call TRBJ1-5, with TRBD1 as a possible D gene (5 bases). Looked up from germline, CDR1 is MNHNS and CDR2 is SASEGT. CDR3 size: 13 residues. V dropped 11 bases and J dropped 4 bases, with 15 bases sitting between them. The CDR3 region is CAAAGGGNQPQHF. CDR3 coding DNA: TGTGCCGCGGCGGGGGGAGGAAATCAGCCCCAGCATTTT.

The CDR3 spells CATSRENSDYEQYF. The DNA of the CDR3 is TGTGCCACCAGCAGAGAGAATAGCGACTACGAGCAGTACTTC. V is TRBV15 and J is TRBJ2-7, with a possible D match to TRBD2 (5 bases). CDR1 and CDR2 (germline): LNHNV, YYDKDF (reference sequence). The CDR3 is 14 amino acids. V was pared by 0 bases and J by 3 bases, with 9 bases between.

This clone was picked up one time. The V and J genes are TRBV27 and TRBJ1-1; a possible D gene is TRBD1 (5 bases). Germline-derived CDR1 and CDR2 are MNHEY and SMNVEV (reference sequence). The CDR3 has 11 amino acids. With 5 bases removed from V and 10 bases from J, the gap between germline ends came to 11 bases. The CDR3 bases are TGTGCCAGCAGTCAGGGACTTGGAGCTTTCTTT. Protein sequence: CASSQGLGAFF.